Listed below are T cell receptor beta chains from one sample, sequenced in a study of molecular identifiers for immune sequencing clone quantification. TCRdb ran MiXCR on the PCR reads and lists one entry per CDR3 protein. The sample yields around 320,000 distinct CDR3 sequences, roughly 23% seen once. Specimen: naive CD8+ T cells from blood, with Jurkat cell RNA spiked in. These receptors were taken from a human donor in good health. Some libraries in this study had Jurkat cell RNA spiked in. Each CDR3 is given with its conserved first and last residue. Each record gives: CDR3 length, J gene, V gene, CDR3 protein.

14 | TRBJ1-1 | TRBV7-9 | CASSLDSSYTEAFF
15 | TRBJ1-4 | TRBV29-1 | CSVVAGAASFEKLFF
14 | TRBJ2-1 | TRBV27 | CASSFSGGEGEQFF
14 | TRBJ2-5 | TRBV6-2/TRBV6-3 | CASSPPDAVETQYF
16 | TRBJ2-7 | TRBV7-9 | CASSPHQGRSSYEQYF
17 | TRBJ2-3 | TRBV20-1 | CSAIRTSGITHTDTQYF
12 | TRBJ2-7 | TRBV20-1 | CSASRGLGEQYF
15 | TRBJ2-7 | TRBV4-3 | CASSQVSEPTYEQYF
17 | TRBJ2-7 | TRBV20-1 | CSARDPQLAGDPYEQYF
15 | TRBJ1-1 | TRBV4-1 | CASSARDRGITEAFF
15 | TRBJ2-2 | TRBV4-3 | CASSQDYRATGELFF
15 | TRBJ2-7 | TRBV9 | CASSPEGKGFYEQYF
15 | TRBJ2-1 | TRBV6-5 | CASRPGVSSYNEQFF
17 | TRBJ1-2 | TRBV15 | CATSRENLGQDNYGYTF
15 | TRBJ1-1 | TRBV13 | CASSPWIRENTEAFF
16 | TRBJ1-1 | TRBV7-9 | CASSLVIGGLNTEAFF
14 | TRBJ2-1 | TRBV11-2 | CASSLFGVSDEQFF
15 | TRBJ2-5 | TRBV10-3 | CAISETAGGTETQYF
14 | TRBJ2-1 | TRBV13 | CASSLGGGFYEQFF
16 | TRBJ2-3 | TRBV28 | CASSLLLSFSTDTQYF
17 | TRBJ2-2 | TRBV4-2 | CATDGGTSGRNTGELFF
14 | TRBJ1-5 | TRBV2 | CASSDRFSNQPQHF
13 | TRBJ1-2 | TRBV30 | CAWSVLALYGYTF
13 | TRBJ2-5 | TRBV19 | CASSIDPAEPPYF
13 | TRBJ1-1 | TRBV27 | CASRSPGVTEAFF
13 | TRBJ1-6 | TRBV6-5 | CASSYSLRGDLHF
14 | TRBJ2-7 | TRBV7-6 | CASSFGTTTYEQYF
17 | TRBJ2-2 | TRBV24-1 | CATSETWRQGNTGELLF
15 | TRBJ2-5 | TRBV12-5 | CASGTGTGFGETQYF
15 | TRBJ1-5 | TRBV12-3/TRBV12-4 | CASSSVGFGNQPQHF
16 | TRBJ1-4 | TRBV7-9 | CASSRPLGPTNEKLFF
13 | TRBJ1-5 | TRBV12-3/TRBV12-4 | CATRQGHNQPQHF
17 | TRBJ2-2 | TRBV7-6 | CASSLSRGGVGTGELFF
14 | TRBJ2-7 | TRBV11-2 | CASSLPQTPYEQYF
15 | TRBJ2-7 | TRBV3-1 | CASSSSGSSPYEQYF
12 | TRBJ2-2 | TRBV20-1 | CSALRGVGELFF
17 | TRBJ2-5 | TRBV3-1 | CASSQGLKETLQETQYF
19 | TRBJ2-7 | TRBV4-2 | CASSQVEARRSAGAYEQYF
16 | TRBJ1-4 | TRBV7-9 | CASSLGLAGTEKKLLF
19 | TRBJ2-7 | TRBV7-9 | CASSYSPGLAADLTYEQYF
12 | TRBJ2-7 | TRBV6-2/TRBV6-3 | CASTRDPSRQYF
13 | TRBJ2-3 | TRBV12-3/TRBV12-4 | CASSFSSPGTQYF
12 | TRBJ2-2 | TRBV7-9 | CASSPYGGELFF
16 | TRBJ2-5 | TRBV27 | CASSLIASGSEETQYF
14 | TRBJ2-5 | TRBV29-1 | CSVEGPGPEETQYF
16 | TRBJ2-3 | TRBV7-9 | CASSLVSRGPTDTQYF
12 | TRBJ1-1 | TRBV2 | CATGCMGTEALF
17 | TRBJ1-1 | TRBV27 | CASSSSRLGRGVSEAFF
15 | TRBJ2-7 | TRBV6-5 | CAGSFGVAGAYEQYF
16 | TRBJ2-3 | TRBV7-8 | CTSSNSRLAEADTQYF
20 | TRBJ1-5 | TRBV2 | CASSEPGTLNPRAGNQPQHF
15 | TRBJ1-4 | TRBV21-1 | CASSIRRSPSLGLFF
11 | TRBJ2-5 | TRBV11-2 | CASSSLETQYF
17 | TRBJ2-2 | TRBV7-9 | CASSLVVGAINTGELFF
17 | TRBJ2-1 | TRBV5-6 | CASSLRASGPPGNEQFF
14 | TRBJ1-1 | TRBV12-3/TRBV12-4 | CASSPGDSITEAFF
13 | TRBJ1-1 | TRBV30 | CAWSVFGDTEAFF
13 | TRBJ2-7 | TRBV20-1 | CSAPASGDYEQYF